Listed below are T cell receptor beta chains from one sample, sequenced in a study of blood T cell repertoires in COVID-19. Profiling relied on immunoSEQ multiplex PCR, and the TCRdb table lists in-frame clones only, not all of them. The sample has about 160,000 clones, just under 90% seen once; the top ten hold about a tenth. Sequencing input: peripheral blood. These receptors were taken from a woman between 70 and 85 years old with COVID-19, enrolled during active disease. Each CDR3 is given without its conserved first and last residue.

ASSIRTSGGAEQF,TRBJ2-1,TRBV7-9
ASSQDLDREGSGEKLF,TRBJ1-4,TRBV4-2
ASSLEESSYNSPLH,TRBJ1-6,TRBV5-1
ASSEAGQGSEKLF,TRBJ1-4,TRBV6-1
ASSTGLAETQY,TRBJ2-5,TRBV4-2
ASSSVGTDVQPQH,TRBJ1-5,TRBV28
AWSVPGPEAF,TRBJ1-1,TRBV30
ASSYRGTYGYT,TRBJ1-2,TRBV6-5
AISETPGEADYGYT,TRBJ1-2,TRBV10-3
ASSYSQGSYEQY,TRBJ2-7,TRBV6-5
ASTNVASGQLNTEAF,TRBJ1-1,TRBV5-1
ASSWHRYNSPLH,TRBJ1-6,TRBV27
ASSLYGGGNQPQH,TRBJ1-5,TRBV27
ASKRDTSYEQY,TRBJ2-7,TRBV6-5
ASQRYGLNTEAF,TRBJ1-1,TRBV28
ASTTAGGPLSDEQY,TRBJ2-7,TRBV7-9
ATSGTEQETQY,TRBJ2-5,TRBV24-1
ASSWAGANTGELF,TRBJ2-2,TRBV7-2
ASSTLGAGDLETQY,TRBJ2-5,TRBV27
ASSFQGSNEQY,TRBJ2-7,TRBV12-3/TRBV12-4
ATSRDLGGPPLH,TRBJ1-6,TRBV15
ASSSGGGGQY,TRBJ2-3,TRBV7-9